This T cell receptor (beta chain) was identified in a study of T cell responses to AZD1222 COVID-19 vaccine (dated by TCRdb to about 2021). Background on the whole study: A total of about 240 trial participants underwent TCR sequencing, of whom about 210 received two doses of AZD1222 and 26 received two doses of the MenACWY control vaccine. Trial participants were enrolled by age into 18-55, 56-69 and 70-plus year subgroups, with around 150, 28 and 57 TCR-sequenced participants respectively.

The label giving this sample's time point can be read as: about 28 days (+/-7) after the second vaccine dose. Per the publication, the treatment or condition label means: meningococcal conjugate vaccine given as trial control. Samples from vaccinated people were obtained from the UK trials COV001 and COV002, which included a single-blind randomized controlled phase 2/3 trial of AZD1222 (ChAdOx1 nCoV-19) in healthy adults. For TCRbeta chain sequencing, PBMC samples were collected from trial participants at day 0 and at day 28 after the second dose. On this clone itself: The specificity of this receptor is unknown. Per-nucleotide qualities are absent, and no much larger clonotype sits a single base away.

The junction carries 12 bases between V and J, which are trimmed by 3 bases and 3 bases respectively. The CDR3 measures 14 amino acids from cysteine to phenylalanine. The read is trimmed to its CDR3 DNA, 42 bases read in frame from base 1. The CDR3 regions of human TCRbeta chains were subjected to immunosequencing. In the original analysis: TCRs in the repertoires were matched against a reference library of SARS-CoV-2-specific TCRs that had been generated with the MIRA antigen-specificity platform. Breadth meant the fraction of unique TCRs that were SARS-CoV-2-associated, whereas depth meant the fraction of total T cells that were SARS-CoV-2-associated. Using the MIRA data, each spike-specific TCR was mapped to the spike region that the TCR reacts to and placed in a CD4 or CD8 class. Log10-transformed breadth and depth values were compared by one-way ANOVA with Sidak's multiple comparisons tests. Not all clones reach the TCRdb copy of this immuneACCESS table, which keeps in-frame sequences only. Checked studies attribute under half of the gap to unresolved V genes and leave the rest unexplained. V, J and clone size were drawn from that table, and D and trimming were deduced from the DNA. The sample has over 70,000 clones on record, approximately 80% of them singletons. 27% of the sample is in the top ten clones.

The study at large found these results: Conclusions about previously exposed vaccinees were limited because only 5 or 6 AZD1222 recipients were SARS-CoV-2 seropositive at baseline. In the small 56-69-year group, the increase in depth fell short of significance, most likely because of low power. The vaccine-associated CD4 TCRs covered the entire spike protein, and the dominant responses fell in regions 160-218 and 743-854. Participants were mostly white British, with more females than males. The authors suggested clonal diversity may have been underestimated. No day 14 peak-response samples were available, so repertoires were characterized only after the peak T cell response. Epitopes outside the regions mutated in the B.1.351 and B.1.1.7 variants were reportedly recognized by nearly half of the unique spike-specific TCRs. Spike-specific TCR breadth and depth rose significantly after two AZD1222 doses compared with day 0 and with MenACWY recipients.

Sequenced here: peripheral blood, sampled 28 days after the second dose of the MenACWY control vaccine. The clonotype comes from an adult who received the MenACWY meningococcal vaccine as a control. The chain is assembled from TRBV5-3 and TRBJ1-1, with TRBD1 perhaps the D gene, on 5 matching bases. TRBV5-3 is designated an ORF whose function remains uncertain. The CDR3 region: CARSSGRDDTEAFF. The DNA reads TGTGCCAGAAGCTCAGGCAGGGATGACACTGAAGCTTTCTTT.